This passage covers 23 T cell receptor beta chains from one sample sequenced in a study of CD8 T cells in Susac syndrome. The RNA, about 0.5 to 1 ug, was put through reverse transcription using random hexamers. Each CDR3 protein gets one entry after TCRdb re-called the immunoSEQ multiplex PCR reads with MiXCR. The sample lists 250,000 to 300,000 distinct CDR3 sequences; 89% were seen once. Sequencing input: CD8+ T cells from PBMCs. Every receptor here comes from a human donor with multiple sclerosis.

J is TRBJ1-2 and V is TRBV29-1; D is undetermined. The V gene's germline CDR1 is SQVTM and CDR2 ANQGSEA. Trimming left V 3 bases short and J 2 bases short, with 4 bases between. The CDR3 covers 11 residues. CDR3: CSVEQNYGYTF. The CDR3 DNA is TGCAGCGTTGAGCAGAACTATGGCTACACCTTC.

The V call is TRBV5-4, the J call TRBJ2-7, with 8 positions matching TRBD1. CDR3 length: 14 amino acids. The germline V gene encodes CDR1 SGHNT and CDR2 YYREEE (reference sequence). V was clipped by 1 base and J by 4 bases; unmatched bases: 4. The DNA of the CDR3 is TGTGCCAGCAGCTTGTGGGACAGGTCTTACGAGCAGTACTTC. As protein: CASSLWDRSYEQYF.

The rearrangement uses TRBV3-1 and TRBJ2-3; D unclear. The V gene's germline CDR1 is LGHDT and CDR2 YNNKEL (reference sequence). The CDR3 runs 13 residues. V was trimmed by 2 bases and J by 5 bases, leaving 8 bases between them. The CDR3 region has the DNA TGTGCCAGCAGCCAACCCCTCGGAGATACGCAGTATTTT. It yields the protein CASSQPLGDTQYF.

The chain is built from TRBV7-9 and TRBJ1-4; D is undetermined. This CDR3 has 12 amino acids. Germline V gene sequence: CDR1 SEHNR, CDR2 FQNEAQ (reference sequence). With 5 bases removed from V and 6 bases from J, the gap between germline ends came to 7 bases. The CDR3: CASSRWDEKLFF. The DNA of the CDR3 is TGTGCCAGCAGCCGGTGGGATGAAAAACTGTTTTTT.

The chain combines TRBV7-3 with TRBJ2-2, with D uncertain. This CDR3 comprises 16 residues. V was trimmed by 2 bases and J by 1 base, leaving 11 bases between them. CDR1 is SGHTA and CDR2 is FQGTGA in the germline V gene. Written as DNA, the CDR3 is TGTGCCAGCAGCTTACCTGGTGCCAAGAACACCGGGGAGCTGTTTTTT. Protein product: CASSLPGAKNTGELFF.

CDR3 residues: CASSQANPYEQYF. The CDR3 DNA sequence: TGTGCCAGCAGCCAAGCGAACCCCTACGAGCAGTACTTC. The chain links TRBV14 to TRBJ2-7; D remains ambiguous. Germline V gene lookup returns CDR1 SGHDN and CDR2 FVKESK. V lost 1 base and J 2 bases, leaving 6 bases between the germline ends. This CDR3 has 13 residues.

This clonotype was observed a few times. This rearrangement joins TRBV7-9 to TRBJ2-7; 7 positions agree with TRBD1. V shed 2 bases and J 2 bases; nucleotides not matched to a gene: 3. The CDR3 consists of 14 residues. Germline V gene data show CDR1 as SEHNR and CDR2 as FQNEAQ (reference sequence). CDR3: CASSLSGQTYEQYF. The CDR3 DNA follows: TGTGCCAGCAGCTTATCGGGACAGACCTACGAGCAGTACTTC.

This clonotype has a single count. This chain connects TRBV4-1 to TRBJ2-6, with D uncertain. Trimming pared 5 bases from V and 2 bases from J, leaving 4 bases between. This CDR3 spans 13 amino acids. Germline V gene data show CDR1 as MGHRA and CDR2 as YSYEKL. CDR3 region: CASSWAGANVLTF. The CDR3 DNA follows: TGCGCCAGCAGCTGGGCTGGGGCCAACGTCCTGACTTTC.

This clonotype has just a few counts. The CDR3 DNA reads TGTGCCAGCAGTTCCCTAGCGGGAGCCTACAATGAGCAGTTCTTC. Residues: CASSSLAGAYNEQFF. The chain is built from TRBV14 and TRBJ2-1; 10 nucleotides align to TRBD2. Germline-derived CDR1 and CDR2 are SGHDN and FVKESK. V shed 6 bases and J 2 bases; nucleotides not matched to a gene: 4. The CDR3 has 15 amino acids.

This rearrangement joins TRBV7-9 to TRBJ2-4; D gene uncertain. The CDR3 has 12 residues. V dropped 1 base and J dropped 15 bases, with 13 bases sitting between them. The germline V gene encodes CDR1 SEHNR and CDR2 FQNEAQ (reference sequence). CDR3 DNA sequence: TGTGCCAGCAGCTTAGGACCCTCTGCGAGGTACTTC. Its translation is CASSLGPSARYF.

This chain joins TRBV9 and TRBJ1-5; possibly TRBD1 for D (5 bases). The CDR3 is made up of 12 amino acids. Germline-derived CDR1 and CDR2 are SGDLS and YYNGEE. V lost 3 bases to trimming and J lost 7 bases, with 8 bases between them. In DNA, the CDR3 is TGTGCCAGCAGCGGACAGCGGCAGCCCCAGCATTTT. Translating it yields CASSGQRQPQHF.

The chain links TRBV9 to TRBJ2-3; no clear D gene. V was shortened by 6 bases and J by 2 bases, with 10 bases between the two germline ends. Germline lookup yields CDR1 SGDLS and CDR2 YYNGEE. This CDR3 comprises 13 residues. This CDR3 reads CASTPVSTDTQYF. The CDR3 region has the DNA TGTGCCAGCACCCCCGTCTCCACAGATACGCAGTATTTT.

The chain employs TRBV7-2 and TRBJ2-5; 7 nucleotides agree with TRBD2. Germline assignment: CDR1 SGHTA and CDR2 FQGNSA. The ends lost 5 bases at V and 4 bases at J; junction bases unmatched: 19. The CDR3 sequence is 18 residues long. The CDR3 loop reads CASSPTRGAGWEGETQYF. For the CDR3, the DNA is TGTGCCAGCAGCCCCACGAGAGGGGCCGGGTGGGAGGGAGAGACCCAGTACTTC.

The V call is TRBV7-8, the J call TRBJ2-1; TRBD2 aligns across 13 bases. The junction had 8 bases not matched to a gene; V was cut back by 8 bases and J by 4 bases. The CDR3 runs to 16 residues. Germline CDR1 and CDR2: SGHVS and FQNEAQ. The CDR3 sequence: CASCPPGLAGYNEQFF. The CDR3 DNA follows: TGTGCCAGCTGCCCCCCGGGACTAGCGGGGTACAATGAGCAGTTCTTC.

This chain joins TRBV9 and TRBJ2-1, with 8 bases identical to TRBD2. CDR3 size: 15 residues. J was trimmed by 5 bases and V by 4 bases; bases with no gene match: 8. Germline V gene lookup returns CDR1 SGDLS and CDR2 YYNGEE. CDR3 loop: CASSPRQTSDNEQFF. The CDR3 region has the DNA TGTGCCAGCAGCCCTCGCCAGACTAGCGACAATGAGCAGTTCTTC.

This clonotype was seen more than once but under ten times. The chain joins TRBV7-9 to TRBJ2-7; D ambiguous. Germline values: CDR1 SEHNR, CDR2 FQNEAQ (reference sequence). The CDR3 loop spans 14 amino acids. Trimming stripped 0 bases from V and 1 base from J, with 7 bases between. The CDR3 nucleotides read TGTGCCAGCAGCTTAGCCGGGTTGTCCTACGAGCAGTACTTC. Its translation is CASSLAGLSYEQYF.

This chain connects TRBV10-3 to TRBJ2-2, with TRBD2 identical over 10 bases. The CDR3 has 16 residues. V lost 3 bases, J lost 6 bases, and 7 bases stayed unmatched. Germline V CDR1 and CDR2: ENHRY, SYGVKD. The CDR3 region is CAISELQTSGSGELFF. The CDR3 bases are TGTGCCATCAGTGAACTCCAGACTAGCGGGTCCGGGGAGCTGTTTTTT.

The chain couples TRBV29-1 to TRBJ2-1; 12 bases are shared with TRBD2. The V and J ends lost 6 bases and 4 bases, in that order; junction bases with no gene match: 10. Per germline, CDR1 SQVTM and CDR2 ANQGSEA. The CDR3 sequence is 16 residues long. CDR3 sequence reads: CSVQLGLAGIYNEQFF. CDR3 coding DNA: TGCAGCGTCCAGCTAGGACTAGCGGGGATATACAATGAGCAGTTCTTC.

The V and J genes are TRBV6-2 or TRBV6-3 and TRBJ2-2; unclear D gene. The CDR3 loop spans 15 amino acids. CDR1 is MNHEY and CDR2 is SVGEGT in the germline V gene. The V gene lost 3 bases and the J gene lost 7 bases, with 15 bases spanning the gap. CDR3 in DNA: TGTGCCAGCAGTTATGGACCCCGAGTTCTCGGGGAGCTGTTTTTT. Residues: CASSYGPRVLGELFF.

The rearrangement uses TRBV4-2 and TRBJ2-7; perhaps D is TRBD1 or TRBD2 (5 bases each). CDR3 length: 15 amino acids. Germline V gene lookup returns CDR1 LGHNA and CDR2 YNFKEQ. Trimming removed 0 bases from V and 4 bases from J, with 13 bases in between. Here the CDR3 reads CASSQDLGVSYEQYF. The CDR3 DNA follows: TGTGCCAGCAGCCAAGATTTGGGGGTATCGTACGAGCAGTACTTC.

The V and J genes are TRBV5-6 and TRBJ1-2; 8 bases are shared with TRBD1. Trimming took 1 base from V and 5 from J; bases not matched to a gene: 4. The germline V gene has CDR1 SGHDT and CDR2 YYEEEE. The CDR3 runs 14 residues. The CDR3 region has the DNA TGTGCCAGCAGCTTGTCACAGGGGGATTATGGCTACACCTTC. This codes for CASSLSQGDYGYTF.

V is TRBV28 and J is TRBJ2-1; no definite D call. Trimming stripped 8 bases from V and 6 bases from J, with 11 bases between. CDR3 length equals 12 residues. CDR1 is MDHEN, CDR2 SYDVKM, per germline. Here the CDR3 DNA reads TGTGCCAGCTTTTTTGGCGTCAATGAGCAGTTCTTC. Protein product: CASFFGVNEQFF.

The V call is TRBV6-2 or TRBV6-3, the J call TRBJ2-1; no clear D. From germline, CDR1 is MNHEY and CDR2 SVGEGT. The CDR3 has 14 residues. The V and J ends lost 7 bases and 4 bases respectively, with 14 bases between them. CDR3 DNA sequence: TGTGCCAGCACCCCGGTGGTAGAATACAATGAGCAGTTCTTC. It specifies CASTPVVEYNEQFF.